This T cell receptor beta chain is from a study of lymphopenia after photon versus proton radiotherapy. Trimming took off 4 bases at V and 2 bases at J, with 8 bases between the two ends. Germline V gene sequence: CDR1 MNHEY, CDR2 SVGAGI. This CDR3 is built from 13 residues. General study results and limits: Relative stability marked proton patients; photon patients lost diversity and naive cells. Better survival with proton therapy was suggested as possible, not demonstrated. Oligoclonal CD8+ Temra expansion after nadir drove photon patients' diversity drop.

Sequencing used immunoSEQ multiplex PCR; TCRdb keeps in-frame clones, though not all of them. The top ten hold 40% to 60% of the sample, which has some 7,000 clones, roughly four fifths seen once. A remark on this clone: What it binds is not known.

Source: peripheral blood, taken from a patient treated with photon-based radiotherapy. This TCR was sampled from a man in his thirties or forties with gastric cancer. The genes are TRBV6-5 and TRBJ1-2; no clear D. The CDR3 DNA reads as TGTGCCAGCAGTTTATCTGGGAACTATGGCTACACCTTC. Translation: CASSLSGNYGYTF.